The sequence of this T cell receptor beta chain was determined in a study of shared clonotypes between healthy human individuals. Study background: The people who gave samples were two women and three men aged 18 to 49. Study findings and constraints: An expected dependence of interdonor clonotype sharing on sequencing depth was noted.

Remarks on this clone: Its cognate antigen is unknown.

The naive CD8 fraction comprised CD45RO-negative cells positively selected for CCR7 and excluded terminally differentiated effector memory CD45RA+ cells. Trimming took 9 bases from V and 4 from J; bases not matched to a gene: 7. This CDR3 has 13 amino acids. Germline assignment: CDR1 LNHDA and CDR2 SQIVND (reference sequence). Sequencing was performed with immunoSEQ multiplex PCR; in TCRdb, only in-frame clones are kept and a portion is missing. The sample carries hundreds of thousands of clones, about 96% recorded once. J is TRBJ1-1 and V is TRBV19; TRBD1 aligns across 8 bases. This TCR was sampled from a woman in her twenties or thirties in good health. The sequencing input was naive CD8+ T cells sorted from blood. The chain's CDR3 is CASQGALSTEAFF. DNA of the CDR3: TGTGCCAGCCAGGGGGCTCTGAGCACTGAAGCTTTCTTT. Variable domain in full (rest from reference TRBV19 and TRBJ1-1): DGGITQSPKYLFRKEGQNVTLSCEQNLNHDAMYWYRQDPGQGLRLIYYSQIVNDFQKGDIAEGYSVSREKKESFPLTVTSAQKNPTAFYLCASQGALSTEAFFGQGTRLTVV.